What follows describes a single T cell receptor beta chain. What it recognizes is unknown. Trimming took 1 base from V and 8 from J; bases not matched to a gene: 9. CDR1 SEHNR and CDR2 FQNEAQ come from the germline V gene (reference sequence). The CDR3 sequence is 15 residues long. The people who gave samples were healthy Caucasians from Russia, aged roughly 6 to 100. The data derive from a study of blood T cells in healthy people across ages. Primers used in a second PCR of about 6 to 12 cycles were a sample-barcoded 5' primer and a J-beta primer mix. Carrying 12 random nucleotides, a template-switch adaptor labeled each individual cDNA molecule. TCRdb reprocessed the 5' RACE reads with MiXCR, giving one entry per CDR3 protein. The sample consists of about 940,000 distinct CDR3 sequences, around 48% of them appearing once. Study outcomes and limitations: Diversity estimated from one million T cells was considered an underestimate. Per-million-T-cell TCR beta diversity fell roughly linearly with age.

This TCR was recovered from a man aged 30-40 years in good health. This chain links TRBV7-9 with TRBJ1-2; 8 bases are shared with TRBD1. The sequenced sample was blood. CDR3 sequence reads: CASSLDPGGYRGYTF. The CDR3 region has the DNA TGTGCCAGCAGCTTAGATCCAGGGGGCTACCGGGGCTACACCTTC.